The rows below give T cell receptor beta chains drawn from one sample of a study of long-term antiretroviral therapy in people with HIV. Generated by immunoSEQ multiplex PCR, the TCRdb table keeps only in-frame clones and is missing some. The table has 30,000 to 35,000 clones, roughly 80% seen once; the top ten hold roughly 3.1%. The specimen comprised unsorted PBMCs, sampled 1.9 years after starting antiretroviral therapy. These receptors were collected from a man aged 18-30 years with HIV. The CDR3 runs from the conserved cysteine through the conserved F or W. Each record gives: J gene, V gene, clone size, D gene, CDR3 DNA, CDR3 protein. The D gene is left open where the match is weak. Expanded clones get a size class; other rows say once, few or many, or leave the size out.

>TRBJ1-5|TRBV28|-|TRBD1
TGTGCCAGCAGCACGGGACAGGGGGGTCAGCCCCAGCATTTT
CASSTGQGGQPQHF
>TRBJ2-4|TRBV6-4|-|-
TGTGCCAGCAGTGATCTCCGCGGGTCAGGGGGAGGCAAAAACATTCAGTACTTC
CASSDLRGSGGGKNIQYF
>TRBJ1-6|TRBV6-6|-|-
TGTGCCAGCAGTATCAGTTTTAATTCACCCCTCCACTTT
CASSISFNSPLHF
>TRBJ1-5|TRBV5-6|-|TRBD1
TGTGCCAGCAGCAGGCTGACAGGGGGGCCCCAGCATTTT
CASSRLTGGPQHF
>TRBJ1-3|TRBV13|-|-
TGTGCCAGCAGCTTAAATTACCCTGGAAACACCATATATTTT
CASSLNYPGNTIYF
>TRBJ1-1|TRBV30|once|-
TGTGCCTGGACCACTTGGGGGGGAGCAACTGAAGCTTTCTTT
CAWTTWGGATEAFF
>TRBJ1-2|TRBV7-2|-|-
TGTGCCAGCAGTCCGGCCAACTATGGCTACACCTTC
CASSPANYGYTF
>TRBJ2-5|TRBV7-3|-|-
TGTGCCAGCAGCTTAATGGCGCAGGAGACCCAGTACTTC
CASSLMAQETQYF
>TRBJ1-2|TRBV27|few|-
TGTGCCAGCAGTTTAGTTGGGGGGCTTGGCTATGGCTACACCTTC
CASSLVGGLGYGYTF
>TRBJ1-5|TRBV10-3|-|-
TGTGCCATCAGTGCGGACGGAAACAATCAGCCCCAGCATTTT
CAISADGNNQPQHF
>TRBJ1-2|TRBV5-1|-|TRBD1
TGCGCCAGCAGCTTGTTGCAGGGGGCAAATTATGGCTACACCTTC
CASSLLQGANYGYTF
>TRBJ1-2|TRBV5-4|-|TRBD1
TGTGCCAGCAGACCCGGGACAGGGAACTATGGCTACACCTTC
CASRPGTGNYGYTF
>TRBJ2-7|TRBV2|once|TRBD1
TGTGCCAGCTGGGGCCAACCGGGACAGGGATACTACGAGCAGTACTTC
CASWGQPGQGYYEQYF
>TRBJ1-4|TRBV5-1|-|TRBD1
TGCGCCAGCAGCTTCTCGGGACAGGGGTCCTCGGCTAATGAAAAACTGTTTTTT
CASSFSGQGSSANEKLFF
>TRBJ1-3|TRBV7-2|-|-
TGTGCCAGCAGCTTATCGGTTGGGGCTGGAAACACCATATATTTT
CASSLSVGAGNTIYF
>TRBJ2-5|TRBV5-1|-|-
TGCGCCAGCAGTAACGGACAGATCCAAGAGACCCAGTACTTC
CASSNGQIQETQYF
>TRBJ1-2|TRBV9|-|TRBD1
TGTGCCAGCAGGGGATTCAGGGGCGGCCGACAGGGGGTGGGGATGGATGGCTACACCTTC
CASRGFRGGRQGVGMDGYTF
>TRBJ1-2|TRBV20-1|-|-
TGCAGTGCTAGAGCCGGCATAGGCTACACCTTC
CSARAGIGYTF
>TRBJ1-2|TRBV28|-|-
TGTGCCAGCAGTTTCCCCAGGGCGACAAGAATTACTAACTATGGCTACACCTTC
CASSFPRATRITNYGYTF
>TRBJ2-7|TRBV11-2|-|TRBD2
TGTGCCAGCAGCTTAGTTGGGACTAGCACGGTAGGCTACGAGCAGTACTTC
CASSLVGTSTVGYEQYF
>TRBJ1-1|TRBV5-5|-|TRBD1
TGTGCCAGCAGCTTGGTGGATATCCCTCGGACAGGTGATTTCACTGAAGCTTTCTTT
CASSLVDIPRTGDFTEAFF
>TRBJ2-6|TRBV15|few|-
TGTGCCACCAGCAGAAAGGCCTCTGGGGCCAACGTCCTGACTTTC
CATSRKASGANVLTF
>TRBJ1-4|TRBV6-1|-|-
TGTGCCAGCAGTCACCGGGACGCAAATAATGAAAAACTGTTTTTT
CASSHRDANNEKLFF
>TRBJ2-1|TRBV10-3|-|-
TGTGCCATCACCAAGACCGGGCCAGGGATGAGGGATGAGCAGTTCTTC
CAITKTGPGMRDEQFF
>TRBJ1-2|TRBV13|-|-
TGTGCCAGCAGCCCTGGGAAGGGCGATGTCTATGGCTACACCTTC
CASSPGKGDVYGYTF
>TRBJ1-1|TRBV5-1|-|-
TGCGCCAGCAGCTACGATTCAGGGAGATACACTGAAGCTTTCTTT
CASSYDSGRYTEAFF
>TRBJ1-1|TRBV7-8|once|-
TGTGCCAGCAGCTTAGTCTTCGAGAACACTGAAGCTTTCTTT
CASSLVFENTEAFF
>TRBJ1-2|TRBV6-6|-|-
TGTGCTATCCTGGGGAACTATGGCTACACCTTC
CAILGNYGYTF
>TRBJ1-2|TRBV10-3|-|-
TGTGCCATCAAAGGGCAGGTTAACTATGGCTACACCTTC
CAIKGQVNYGYTF
>TRBJ2-5|TRBV28|-|-
TGTGCCAGCAGTCCCCGGGGACACCAAGAGACCCAGTACTTC
CASSPRGHQETQYF
>TRBJ1-3|TRBV6-5|-|-
TGTGCCAGCAGTTACGGGTCGGACACCATATATTTT
CASSYGSDTIYF
>TRBJ2-2|TRBV6-5|-|-
TGTGCCAGCAGTTACTCGGGGGACACCGGGGAGCTGTTTTTT
CASSYSGDTGELFF
>TRBJ1-2|TRBV11-2|-|-
TGTGCCAGCGCCAGGAGGGCAGCTAACTATGGCTACACCTTC
CASARRAANYGYTF
>TRBJ2-1|TRBV10-1|-|-
TGCGCCAGCATGGCGGGCAAGGGGACTTACAATGAGCAGTTCTTC
CASMAGKGTYNEQFF
>TRBJ1-2|TRBV29-1|-|-
TGCAGCGTTGAATCGGTCCCCCTTTATGGCTACACCTTC
CSVESVPLYGYTF
>TRBJ1-6|TRBV4-2|-|TRBD1
TGTGCCAGCAGCCAAGAAACAGGGGACTCACCCCTCCACTTT
CASSQETGDSPLHF
>TRBJ1-1|TRBV2|-|-
TGTGCCAGCAGCGAACAGGGGAACACTGAAGCTTTCTTT
CASSEQGNTEAFF
>TRBJ2-5|TRBV28|-|TRBD2
TGTGCCAGCCACTCGTTTGGGGGGGAGGAGACCCAGTACTTC
CASHSFGGEETQYF